By sample share, the clone carrying this TCR beta chain is medium-sized. Its antigen is still unknown. An end of the junction does not agree with germline; a read error may underlie this. CDR1 SGHRS and CDR2 YFSETQ come from the germline V gene. The CDR3 contains 12 residues. The sample comes from a study of T cell responses to AZD1222 COVID-19 vaccine. Study results and caveats: White British ancestry dominated among donors, who included more females, and clonal diversity was possibly underestimated. Increased Spike-specific TCR breadth and depth were observed after two AZD1222 doses. Samples come after the peak T cell response, not at day 14.

Sequencing used immunoSEQ multiplex PCR; TCRdb keeps in-frame clones, though not all of them. The sample contains about 120,000 clones, less than 90% of which appear only once. The chain recombines TRBV5-1 with TRBJ2-7; D remains ambiguous. This specimen consisted of peripheral blood, obtained on day 0 of AZD1222 vaccination. The TCR comes from an adult in good health. The CDR3 is CASNLADDEQYF. Written as DNA, the CDR3 is TGCGCCAGCAACTTGGCCGACGACGAGCAGTACTTC.